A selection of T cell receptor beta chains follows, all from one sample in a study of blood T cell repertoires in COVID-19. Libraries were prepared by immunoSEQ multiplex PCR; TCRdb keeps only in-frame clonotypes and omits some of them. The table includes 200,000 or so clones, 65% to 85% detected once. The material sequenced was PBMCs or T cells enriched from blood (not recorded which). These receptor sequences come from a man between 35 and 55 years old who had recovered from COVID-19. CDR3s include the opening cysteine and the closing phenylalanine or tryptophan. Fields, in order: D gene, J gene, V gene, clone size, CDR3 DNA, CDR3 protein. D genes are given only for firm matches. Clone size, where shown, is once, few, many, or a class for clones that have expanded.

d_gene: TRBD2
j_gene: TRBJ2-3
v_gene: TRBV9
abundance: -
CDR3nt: TGTGCCAGCAGCGCAGTACTAGCGGGGGGCACAGATACGCAGTATTTT
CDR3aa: CASSAVLAGGTDTQYF

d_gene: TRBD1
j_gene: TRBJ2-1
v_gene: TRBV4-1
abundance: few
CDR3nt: TGCGCCAGCAGCCAAGAAGTCAGGGGGAACAATGAGCAGTTCTTC
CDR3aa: CASSQEVRGNNEQFF

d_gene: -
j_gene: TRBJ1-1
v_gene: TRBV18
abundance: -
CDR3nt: TGTGCCAGCTCACCGACAGAGAACACTGAAGCTTTCTTT
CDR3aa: CASSPTENTEAFF

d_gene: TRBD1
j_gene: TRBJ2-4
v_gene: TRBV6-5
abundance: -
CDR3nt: TGTGCCAGCAGAAGGGGACAGGGGGGGAACATTCAGTACTTC
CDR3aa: CASRRGQGGNIQYF

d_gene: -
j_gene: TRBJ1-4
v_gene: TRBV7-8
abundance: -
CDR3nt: TGTGCCAGCAGCTTAGCGACGGGATTAGGTCCCACTCCTACTAATGAAAAACTGTTTTTT
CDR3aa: CASSLATGLGPTPTNEKLFF

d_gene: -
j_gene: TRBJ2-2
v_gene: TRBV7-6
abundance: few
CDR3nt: TGTGCCAGCAGCTTAATTAGCGCGGGGAAGACCGGGGAGCTGTTTTTT
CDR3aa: CASSLISAGKTGELFF

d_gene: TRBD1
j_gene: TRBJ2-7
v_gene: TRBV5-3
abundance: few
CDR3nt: TGTGCCAGAAGCTACGACAGGGGGGACTACGAGCAGTACTTC
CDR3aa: CARSYDRGDYEQYF

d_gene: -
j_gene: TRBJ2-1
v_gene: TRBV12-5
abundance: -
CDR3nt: TGTGCTAGTGGTGGCGGACTGACTTCCTACAATGAGCAGTTCTTC
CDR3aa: CASGGGLTSYNEQFF

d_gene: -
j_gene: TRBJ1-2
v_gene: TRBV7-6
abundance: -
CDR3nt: TGTGCCAGCAGCTTAGCGCGGGGGCGCGGCTATGGCTACACCTTC
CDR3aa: CASSLARGRGYGYTF

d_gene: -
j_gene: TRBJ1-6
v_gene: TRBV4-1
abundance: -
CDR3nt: TGCGCCAGCAGCCAAGATCCCCCCCCAGGGTATAATTCACCCCTCCACTTT
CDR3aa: CASSQDPPPGYNSPLHF

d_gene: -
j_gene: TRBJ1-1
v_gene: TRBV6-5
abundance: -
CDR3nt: TGTGCCAGCAGTTACCCTGGAGGGTCCGCGGCTTTCTTT
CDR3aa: CASSYPGGSAAFF

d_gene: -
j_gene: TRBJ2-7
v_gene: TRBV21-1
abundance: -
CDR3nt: TGTGCCAGCAGCAAAAACCCCGGGGACAGGGAATTCTACGAGCAGTACTTC
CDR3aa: CASSKNPGDREFYEQYF

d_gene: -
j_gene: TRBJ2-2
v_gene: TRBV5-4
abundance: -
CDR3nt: TGTGCCAGCAGTCATGGACAGACCACCGGGGAGCTGTTTTTT
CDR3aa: CASSHGQTTGELFF

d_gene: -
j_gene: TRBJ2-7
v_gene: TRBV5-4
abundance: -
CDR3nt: TGTGCCAGCAGCTTTTCGATAGACTACGAGCAGTACTTC
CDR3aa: CASSFSIDYEQYF

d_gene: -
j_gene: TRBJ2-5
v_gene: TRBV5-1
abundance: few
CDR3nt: TGCGCCAGCAGCCTCCGACAGCCTCAAGAGACCCAGTACTTC
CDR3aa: CASSLRQPQETQYF

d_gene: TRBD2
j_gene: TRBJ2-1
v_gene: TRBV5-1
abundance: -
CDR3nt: TGCGCCAGCAGCTCGAGGGCGGGGGGGCCGGATGAGCAGTTCTTC
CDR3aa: CASSSRAGGPDEQFF

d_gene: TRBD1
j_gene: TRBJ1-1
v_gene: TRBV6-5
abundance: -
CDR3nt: TGTGCCAGCAGTTCGGGACAGACGAACACTGAAGCTTTCTTT
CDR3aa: CASSSGQTNTEAFF

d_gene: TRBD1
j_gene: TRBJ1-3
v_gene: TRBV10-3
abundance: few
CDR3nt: TGTGCCATCAGTGAATGGGGGACAGCCTCCTCTGGAAACACCATATATTTT
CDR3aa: CAISEWGTASSGNTIYF

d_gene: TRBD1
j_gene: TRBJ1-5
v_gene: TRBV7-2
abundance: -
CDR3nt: TGTGCCAGCACCACAGGGGGTGGCAATCAGCCCCAGCATTTT
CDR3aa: CASTTGGGNQPQHF

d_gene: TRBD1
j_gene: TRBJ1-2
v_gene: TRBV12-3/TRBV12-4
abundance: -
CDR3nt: TGTGCCAGCAGTTTAGGGTGGGACAGGGTAATCGCCTTC
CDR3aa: CASSLGWDRVIAF

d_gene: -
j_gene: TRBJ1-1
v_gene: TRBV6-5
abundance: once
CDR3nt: TGTGCCAGCAGTTACTTATCGGGCGGGGGCACTGAAGCTTTCTTT
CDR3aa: CASSYLSGGGTEAFF

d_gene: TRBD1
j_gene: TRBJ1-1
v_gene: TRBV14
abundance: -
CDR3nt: TGTGCCAGCAGCCAAAGGACAGGGCTGCTCACTGAAGCTTTCTTT
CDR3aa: CASSQRTGLLTEAFF

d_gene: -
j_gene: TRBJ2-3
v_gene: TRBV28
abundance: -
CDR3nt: TGTGCCAGCGGACGGGGTAGTAGCACAGATACGCAGTATTTT
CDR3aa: CASGRGSSTDTQYF

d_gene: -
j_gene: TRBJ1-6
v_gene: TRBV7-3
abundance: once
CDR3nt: TGTGCCAGCAGCTTATCCGGGGTCGGGTCACCCCTCCACTTT
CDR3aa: CASSLSGVGSPLHF

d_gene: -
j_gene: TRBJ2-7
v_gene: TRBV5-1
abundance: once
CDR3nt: TGCGCCAGTCAGCCCCAGGGGAACTCCTACGAGCAGTACTTC
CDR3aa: CASQPQGNSYEQYF

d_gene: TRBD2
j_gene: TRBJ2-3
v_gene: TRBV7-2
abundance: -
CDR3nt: TGTGCCAGCAGACAACTGCTTGGACTAGCGGGAAACACAGATACGCAGTATTTT
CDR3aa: CASRQLLGLAGNTDTQYF